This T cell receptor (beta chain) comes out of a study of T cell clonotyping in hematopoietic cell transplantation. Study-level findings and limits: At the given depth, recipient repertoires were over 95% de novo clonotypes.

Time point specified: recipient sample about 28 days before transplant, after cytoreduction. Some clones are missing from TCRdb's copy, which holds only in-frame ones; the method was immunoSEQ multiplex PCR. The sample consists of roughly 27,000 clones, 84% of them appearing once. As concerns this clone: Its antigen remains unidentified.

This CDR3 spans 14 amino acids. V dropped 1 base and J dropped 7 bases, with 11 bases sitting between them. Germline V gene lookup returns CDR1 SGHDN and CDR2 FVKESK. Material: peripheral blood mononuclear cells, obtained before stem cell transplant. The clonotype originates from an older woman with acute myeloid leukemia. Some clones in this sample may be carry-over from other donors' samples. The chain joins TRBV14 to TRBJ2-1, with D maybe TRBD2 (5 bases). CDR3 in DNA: TGTGCCAGCAGCCAAGCGTCGAGACTAAATGAGCAGTTCTTC. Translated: CASSQASRLNEQFF.